This TCR beta chain was captured by sequencing in a study of OX40 agonist ivuxolimab in advanced cancers. Unmatched junction bases numbered 6, after V lost 5 bases and J lost 7 bases. Germline V gene sequence: CDR1 SEHNR, CDR2 FQNEAQ (reference sequence). The CDR3 has 14 residues. TCRdb keeps only in-frame clones here, not all; method: immunoSEQ multiplex PCR. The sample holds under 80,000 clones, around 87% seen once. The clonotype comes from an adult with an advanced solid tumor such as melanoma, head and neck, liver or kidney cancer. The chain joins TRBV7-9 to TRBJ1-3; 9 nucleotides agree with TRBD1. This sample comprised CD4+ or CD8+ T cells sorted from blood, obtained in a trial of the OX40 agonist ivuxolimab. The CDR3 reads CASSRTGTGNTIYF. The CDR3 DNA is TGTGCCAGCAGCCGAACCGGGACAGGGAACACCATATATTTT. Full variable domain (remainder filled in from reference TRBV7-9 and TRBJ1-3): DTGVSQNPRHKITKRGQNVTFRCDPISEHNRLYWYRQTLGQGPEFLTYFQNEAQLEKSRLLSDRFSAERPKGSFSTLEIQRTEQGDSAMYLCASSRTGTGNTIYFGEGSWLTVV.